The entry below gives a single TCR beta chain sequence along with its context. Its specificity is not known. These data originate in a study of shared clonotypes between healthy human individuals. Germline V lookup: CDR1 MNHNY, CDR2 SVGAGI (reference sequence). The CDR3 sequence is 14 residues long. Trimming removed 2 bases at V and 4 bases at J, with 11 bases between. Replicate PCRs for sorted subsets used 200 to 250 ng DNA; this equaled 30,000 to 35,000 T cell genomes. The data were produced by immunoSEQ multiplex PCR, yet TCRdb's version contains in-frame clones alone and is incomplete. The sample includes 550,000 to 850,000 clones, around 67% of them seen just once. All donors were Caucasian adults living in Nashville, Tennessee. CD4+ cells underwent separation, giving CD45RA+ naive and CD45RA-negative memory subsets. Findings and limits, study-wide: The study sampled only blood, and tissue repertoires likely differ.

This clonotype was obtained from a woman aged 25 to 45 in good health. Input material: memory CD4+ T cells sorted from blood. The subset here: CD45RA-negative fraction. This chain links TRBV6-6 with TRBJ1-1, with a possible D match to TRBD1 (6 bases). CDR3 in amino acids: CASSYGGHITEAFF. For the CDR3, the DNA is TGTGCCAGCAGTTACGGGGGACATATCACTGAAGCTTTCTTT.